This TCR beta chain was sequenced during a study of tumor-infiltrating lymphocytes in primary liver carcinoma. Comments on this clonotype: With a much larger clone just one base away, this may be a read error.

Germline DNA was also extracted, with blood RNA taken from unsorted whole blood. Trimming removed 7 bases from V and 2 bases from J, with 18 bases in between. The CDR3 is 15 amino acids. The V gene's germline CDR1 is SQVTM and CDR2 ANQGSEA. The researchers produced TCR beta cDNA from approximately 0.45 ug total RNA with a constant-region primer. TCR beta libraries came from three nested multiplex PCR rounds using slightly modified ARM-PCR. The first two PCR rounds used TRBV1-TRBV30 primers with a Cbeta primer, roughly 10 cycles each. TCRdb redid the calling of the multiplex PCR reads with MiXCR, one entry per CDR3 protein. Of a few hundred thousand distinct CDR3 sequences in the sample, roughly 60% were seen once.

Specimen: peripheral blood. This sequence was found in a woman between 25 and 40 years old with primary liver carcinoma and hepatitis B virus infection. V usage is TRBV29-1 and J usage is TRBJ2-1; no definite D call. The CDR3, as DNA: TGCAGCGCCAACGACGGGTTCGTCCCCTACAATGAGCAGTTCTTC. Translated, it gives CSANDGFVPYNEQFF.